The 29 T cell receptor beta chains presented below share a single source sample, sequenced in a study of blood T cell repertoires in COVID-19. The table came from immunoSEQ multiplex PCR; TCRdb's copy has only in-frame clones and leaves some out. The sample records 140,000 or so clones, roughly 80% being singletons. The sample was PBMCs or T cells enriched from blood (not recorded which). These receptors were obtained from a man aged 45-65 years who had recovered from COVID-19.

The V and J genes are TRBV5-8 and TRBJ2-7; D gene unclear. Trimming left V 7 bases short and J 3 bases short, with 11 bases between. The V gene's germline CDR1 is SGHTS and CDR2 YDEGEE. The CDR3 runs to 12 residues. The CDR3 coding sequence is TGTGCCAGCGGGCAGGTATACTACGAGCAGTACTTC. This translates into CASGQVYYEQYF.

The gene calls are TRBV4-1 and TRBJ2-3; 7 bases map to TRBD1. Trimming at V came to 2 bases and at J to 2 bases, leaving 7 bases not matched to a gene. Per germline, CDR1 MGHRA and CDR2 YSYEKL. The CDR3 consists of 16 residues. CDR3 amino acids: CASSQFDRDITDTQYF. The CDR3 DNA is TGCGCCAGCAGCCAATTCGACAGGGACATCACAGATACGCAGTATTTT.

This clone was seen a handful of times. The rearrangement links TRBV7-9 to TRBJ2-7, with 8 bases fitting TRBD1. Germline lookup yields CDR1 SEHNR and CDR2 FQNEAQ (reference sequence). After removal of 1 base from V and 3 bases from J, the junction contained 2 bases not matched to a gene. This CDR3 comprises 14 residues. CDR3: CASSLEGQGYEQYF. CDR3 nucleotides: TGTGCCAGCAGCTTAGAAGGACAGGGCTACGAGCAGTACTTC.

With regard to this clone: Other DNA sequences in the same sample also yield this CDR3. V is TRBV6-5 and J is TRBJ2-7; 8 bases fit TRBD1. Germline V gene data show CDR1 as MNHEY and CDR2 as SVGAGI. J lost 3 bases, V lost 0 bases, and 1 base had no gene match. The CDR3 length is 14 residues. CDR3 in DNA: TGTGCCAGCAGTTACTCTACAGGGGGCTACGAGCAGTACTTC. Encoded protein: CASSYSTGGYEQYF.

This clone occurred a few times. The chain combines TRBV7-9 with TRBJ2-2; D perhaps matches TRBD2 (5 bases). CDR1 and CDR2 from the germline V gene are SEHNR and FQNEAQ (reference sequence). The CDR3 runs 13 residues. V gave up 6 bases and J gave up 0 bases, with 5 bases separating them. CDR3: CASREANTGELFF. The CDR3 nucleotides are TGTGCCAGCAGGGAGGCGAACACCGGGGAGCTGTTTTTT.

This clone was detected only a few times. The gene calls are TRBV6-5 and TRBJ2-7, with D perhaps TRBD2 (5 bases). V was trimmed by 10 bases and J by 3 bases, leaving 16 bases between them. CDR3 length equals 13 residues. The germline CDR1 and CDR2 sequences are MNHEY and SVGAGI. The CDR3 protein is CATGSDGSYEQYF. DNA of the CDR3: TGTGCCACCGGATCGGATGGGAGCTACGAGCAGTACTTC.

The V and J genes are TRBV2 and TRBJ1-1; D might be TRBD1 (6 bases). From germline, CDR1 is SNHLY and CDR2 FYNNEI. The CDR3 runs 10 residues. V gave up 6 bases and J gave up 10 bases, with 9 bases separating them. Written as DNA, the CDR3 is TGTGCCAGCAGAGGCAGGGGAGCTTTCTTT. Translation: CASRGRGAFF.

V gene TRBV27 combines with J gene TRBJ1-4; the match to TRBD1 covers 7 bases. The CDR3 is made up of 15 amino acids. V gave up 0 bases and J gave up 6 bases; unmatched junction bases: 4. Germline CDR1 reads MNHEY; CDR2 reads SMNVEV (reference sequence). CDR3 sequence reads: CASSLSRDSYEKLFF. The CDR3 nucleotides are TGTGCCAGCAGTTTATCGAGGGACAGCTATGAAAAACTGTTTTTT.

The chain combines TRBV2 with TRBJ2-3; TRBD1 might be the D (5 bases). V was cut by 5 bases and J by 2 bases, with 14 bases left in between. Germline V lookup: CDR1 SNHLY, CDR2 FYNNEI. This CDR3 contains 15 residues. The CDR3 coding sequence is TGTGCCAGCAGTAAAGGGGCAGGCTACACAGATACGCAGTATTTT. This codes for CASSKGAGYTDTQYF.

This clone has only a few counts. CDR3 in DNA: TGTGCCAGCAGCCAAGTCTGGGCTAGCGGGGGGGCCAGGTATGAGCAGTTCTTC. Protein product: CASSQVWASGGARYEQFF. This chain joins TRBV14 and TRBJ2-1, with TRBD2 matching 12 bases. From germline, CDR1 is SGHDN and CDR2 FVKESK. CDR3 size: 18 residues. J gave up 8 bases and V 1 base, and 12 bases lay outside the gene matches.

The rearrangement links TRBV5-1 to TRBJ1-3, with a possible D match to TRBD1 (6 bases). The CDR3 runs 17 residues. Germline lookup yields CDR1 SGHRS and CDR2 YFSETQ. V was pared by 3 bases and J by 2 bases, with 18 bases between. The CDR3 here is CASSWGGRNGPGNTIYF. The CDR3 nucleotides are TGCGCCAGCAGCTGGGGGGGCAGGAACGGGCCTGGAAACACCATATATTTT.

V gene TRBV19 combines with J gene TRBJ1-5; TRBD1 might be the D (5 bases). V was shortened by 7 bases and J by 5 bases, with 15 bases between the two germline ends. The CDR3 covers 14 residues. The germline gives CDR1 LNHDA, CDR2 SQIVND (reference sequence). The chain's CDR3 is CASTQGGKDQPQHF. CDR3 in DNA: TGTGCCAGTACCCAGGGCGGGAAAGATCAGCCCCAGCATTTT. The full variable domain, in which reference TRBV19 and TRBJ1-5 provide the parts outside the CDR3, is DGGITQSPKYLFRKEGQNVTLSCEQNLNHDAMYWYRQDPGQGLRLIYYSQIVNDFQKGDIAEGYSVSREKKESFPLTVTSAQKNPTAFYLCASTQGGKDQPQHFGDGTRLSIL.

The rearrangement joins TRBV4-3 to TRBJ2-1, with 7 bases matching TRBD2. The ends lost 4 bases at V and 7 bases at J; junction bases unmatched: 4. CDR3 size: 13 residues. Looked up from germline, CDR1 is LGHNA and CDR2 is YSLEER. The CDR3 nucleotides read TGCGCCAGCAGCCCTACGGGGGGTAATGAGCAGTTCTTC. Its protein is CASSPTGGNEQFF.

This clone was found a few times. DNA of the CDR3: TGTGCCAGCAGGGCGGGGACAGGGGTTCAGCCCCAGCATTTT. It encodes CASRAGTGVQPQHF. The rearrangement links TRBV27 to TRBJ1-5; 10 positions match TRBD1. This CDR3 has 14 amino acids. V shed 6 bases and J 6 bases; nucleotides not matched to a gene: 5. CDR1 MNHEY and CDR2 SMNVEV come from the germline V gene (reference sequence).

The V call is TRBV3-1 (or the pseudogene TRBV3-2), the J call TRBJ2-7; D perhaps matches TRBD1 (6 bases). Between the trimmed V and J ends, which lost 2 bases and 0 bases, there was a span of 11 bases. This CDR3 has 15 residues. Germline loops: CDR1 LGHDT, CDR2 YNNKEL (reference sequence). The CDR3 here is CASSQFYRDSYEQYF. CDR3 nucleotides: TGTGCCAGCAGCCAATTTTACAGGGACTCCTACGAGCAGTACTTC.

The rearrangement joins TRBV11-2 to TRBJ1-2, with TRBD1 matching 8 bases. Germline V gene data show CDR1 as SGHAT and CDR2 as FQNNGV. Trimming cost V 5 bases and J 7 bases; bases outside gene matches: 9. The CDR3 is 14 residues long. In DNA, the CDR3 is TGTGCCAGCAGCCCGGACAGGGCGACCCTTGGCTACACCTTC. Encoded protein: CASSPDRATLGYTF.

J is TRBJ2-6 and V is TRBV3-1 (or the pseudogene TRBV3-2); possible D gene TRBD1, 5 bases. There are 14 residues in the CDR3. Germline V CDR1 and CDR2: LGHDT, YNNKEL (reference sequence). The germline V and J ends were trimmed by 4 bases and 1 base, with 5 bases remaining between them. CDR3 in amino acids: CASSPGSGANVLTF. DNA of the CDR3: TGTGCCAGCAGCCCAGGGTCTGGGGCCAACGTCCTGACTTTC.

The chain joins TRBV6-5 to TRBJ1-6, with D tentatively TRBD1 (6 bases). V was cut by 8 bases and J by 8 bases, with 10 bases left in between. This CDR3 is built from 12 residues. Per germline, CDR1 MNHEY and CDR2 SVGAGI. The CDR3 sequence is CASWGPDSPLHF. The CDR3 bases are TGTGCCAGCTGGGGGCCGGATTCACCCCTCCACTTT.

This clone was detected many times. The V and J genes are TRBV6-4 and TRBJ1-6; TRBD1 matches 10 bases. The CDR3 length is 14 residues. Germline CDR1 MRHNA, CDR2 SNTAGT. V trimming: 9 bases; J trimming: 3 bases; junction bases outside the gene matches: 2. The CDR3 DNA is TGTGCCAGTGGGACAGGGGACTATAATTCACCCCTCCACTTT. It codes for CASGTGDYNSPLHF.

The chain carries TRBV5-1 and TRBJ2-7, with 10 bases lining up with TRBD1. The germline V gene encodes CDR1 SGHRS and CDR2 YFSETQ. The CDR3 totals 15 residues. With 3 bases clipped from V and 0 bases from J, the junction kept 3 bases outside the gene matches. In nucleotides, the CDR3 is TGCGCCAGCAGCTGGGGACAGGGGAGCTCCTACGAGCAGTACTTC. This codes for CASSWGQGSSYEQYF. The full variable domain, its missing parts supplied by reference TRBV5-1 and TRBJ2-7, is KAGVTQTPRYLIKTRGQQVTLSCSPISGHRSVSWYQQTPGQGLQFLFEYFSETQRNKGNFPGRFSGRQFSNSRSEMNVSTLELGDSALYLCASSWGQGSSYEQYFGPGTRLTVT.

A few counts support this clone. The V call is TRBV5-1, the J call TRBJ1-1; no firm D call. V dropped 4 bases and J dropped 8 bases, with 15 bases sitting between them. The CDR3 runs 13 residues. Germline V gene data show CDR1 as SGHRS and CDR2 as YFSETQ. The CDR3 protein is CASSPIVRVEAFF. CDR3 in DNA: TGCGCCAGCAGCCCGATCGTTAGAGTAGAAGCTTTCTTT.

This clone appeared once. The chain has TRBV29-1 and TRBJ2-1; a possible D gene is TRBD1 (6 bases). V was pared by 0 bases and J by 4 bases, with 22 bases between. The CDR3 totals 18 residues. Germline V gene lookup returns CDR1 SQVTM and CDR2 ANQGSEA. The CDR3 spells CSVEDLRVGGRDYNEQFF. In nucleotides, the CDR3 is TGCAGCGTTGAAGATCTACGTGTTGGGGGCCGGGATTACAATGAGCAGTTCTTC.

The table lists this clone with a count of one. The V call is TRBV2, the J call TRBJ1-1; D is ambiguous. V lost 4 bases to trimming and J lost 4 bases, with 10 bases between them. The CDR3 is 13 amino acids. Germline CDR1 reads SNHLY; CDR2 reads FYNNEI. This CDR3 is CASSGRESTEAFF. The CDR3 DNA reads TGTGCCAGCAGTGGACGGGAGAGCACTGAAGCTTTCTTT.

The chain joins TRBV11-3 to TRBJ2-2; 13 bases fit TRBD2. CDR3 length: 16 amino acids. V dropped 4 bases and J dropped 4; count of bases not matched to a gene: 3. CDR1 is SGHNT, CDR2 YENEEA, per germline. CDR3 nucleotide sequence: TGTGCCAGCAGCTCTTGGACTAGCGGGAGCACCGGGGAGCTGTTTTTT. Amino acids: CASSSWTSGSTGELFF.

In DNA form, the CDR3 reads TGCGCCAGCAGCCAAGATCTGGGAGCCTCCTACAATGAGCAGTTCTTC. Translating it yields CASSQDLGASYNEQFF. V usage is TRBV4-3 and J usage is TRBJ2-1; D perhaps matches TRBD2 (5 bases). Germline CDR1 is LGHNA and CDR2 is YSLEER. The CDR3 has 16 amino acids. The germline V and J ends were trimmed by 0 bases and 0 bases, with 9 bases remaining between them.

The chain has TRBV7-3 and TRBJ2-5, with a tentative D call TRBD1 (7 bases). This CDR3 spans 14 amino acids. Trimming stripped 3 bases from V and 2 bases from J, with 10 bases between. Germline V gene data show CDR1 as SGHTA and CDR2 as FQGTGA. Here the CDR3 reads CASSFQGGQETQYF. The DNA for the CDR3 is TGTGCCAGCAGCTTTCAGGGGGGACAAGAGACCCAGTACTTC.

This rearrangement joins TRBV7-8 to TRBJ1-4; D remains ambiguous. Germline CDR1 SGHVS, CDR2 FQNEAQ. This CDR3 region has 13 residues. Between the trimmed V and J ends, which lost 1 base and 8 bases, there was a span of 8 bases. The CDR3 DNA reads as TGTGCCAGCAGCTTAGTTGGAGTGGAAAAACTGTTTTTT. Protein: CASSLVGVEKLFF.

The gene calls are TRBV28 and TRBJ2-2, with unresolved D. The CDR3 is 16 amino acids. The germline gives CDR1 MDHEN, CDR2 SYDVKM. V lost 7 bases and J lost 2, with 17 bases in between. The DNA for the CDR3 is TGTGCCAGCAAAGGCAGGCTGGGTAAAAACACCGGGGAGCTGTTTTTT. Translated, it gives CASKGRLGKNTGELFF.

V usage is TRBV7-3 and J usage is TRBJ2-2; 13 nucleotides match TRBD2. The ends lost 10 bases at V and 1 base at J; junction bases unmatched: 9. The germline gives CDR1 SGHTA, CDR2 FQGTGA. This CDR3 spans 17 amino acids. The DNA of the CDR3 is TGTGCCACTAGGACTAGCGGGGGAGGTTGGAACACCGGGGAGCTGTTTTTT. Protein product: CATRTSGGGWNTGELFF.